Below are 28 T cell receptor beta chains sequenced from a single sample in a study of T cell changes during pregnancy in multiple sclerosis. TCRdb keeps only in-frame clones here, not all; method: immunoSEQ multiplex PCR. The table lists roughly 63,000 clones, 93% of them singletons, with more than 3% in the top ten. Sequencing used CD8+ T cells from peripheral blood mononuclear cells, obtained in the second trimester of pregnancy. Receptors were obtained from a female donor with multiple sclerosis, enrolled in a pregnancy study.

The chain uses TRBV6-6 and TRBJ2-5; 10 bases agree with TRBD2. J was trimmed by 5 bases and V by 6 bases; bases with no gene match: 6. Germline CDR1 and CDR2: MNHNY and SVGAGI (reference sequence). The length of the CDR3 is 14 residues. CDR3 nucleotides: TGTGCCAGCAGCCCTACTAGCGGGGAGGAGACCCAGTACTTC. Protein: CASSPTSGEETQYF.

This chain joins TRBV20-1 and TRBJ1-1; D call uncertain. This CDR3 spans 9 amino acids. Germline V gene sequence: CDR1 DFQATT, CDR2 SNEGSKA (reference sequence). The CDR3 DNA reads TGCAGCCCCGTCCCGTCGGCTTTCTTT. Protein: CSPVPSAFF.

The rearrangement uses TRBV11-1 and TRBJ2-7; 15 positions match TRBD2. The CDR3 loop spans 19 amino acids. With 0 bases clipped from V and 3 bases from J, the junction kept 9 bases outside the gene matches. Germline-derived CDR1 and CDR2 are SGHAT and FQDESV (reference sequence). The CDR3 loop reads CASSLARTSGRAGGYEQYF. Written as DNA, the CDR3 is TGTGCCAGCAGCTTAGCTAGGACTAGCGGGAGGGCTGGTGGCTACGAGCAGTACTTC.

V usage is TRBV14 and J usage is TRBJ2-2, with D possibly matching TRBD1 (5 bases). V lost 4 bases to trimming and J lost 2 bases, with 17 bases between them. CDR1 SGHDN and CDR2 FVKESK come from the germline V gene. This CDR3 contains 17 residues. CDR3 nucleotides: TGTGCCAGCAGCCCCCCCCCGTGGCAGGGCAACACCGGGGAGCTGTTTTTT. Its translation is CASSPPPWQGNTGELFF.

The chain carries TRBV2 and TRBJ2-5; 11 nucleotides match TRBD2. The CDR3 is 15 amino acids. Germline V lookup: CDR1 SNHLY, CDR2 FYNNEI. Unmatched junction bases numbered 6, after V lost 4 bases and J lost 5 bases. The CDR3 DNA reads TGTGCCAGCAGTGCGACTAGCGGGGTGAGGGAGACCCAGTACTTC. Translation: CASSATSGVRETQYF. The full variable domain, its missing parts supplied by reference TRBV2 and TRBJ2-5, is EPEVTQTPSHQVTQMGQEVILRCVPISNHLYFYWYRQILGQKVEFLVSFYNNEISEKSEIFDDQFSVERPDGSNFTLKIRSTKLEDSAMYFCASSATSGVRETQYFGPGTRLLVL.

CDR3 in amino acids: CASSQDTGGLDEQYF. CDR3 sequence (DNA): TGCGCCAGCAGCCAAGATACGGGGGGGCTCGACGAGCAGTACTTC. J is TRBJ2-7 and V is TRBV4-1; 8 positions agree with TRBD2. CDR3 size: 15 residues. The germline V gene has CDR1 MGHRA and CDR2 YSYEKL. Losses at the gene ends were 0 bases for V and 5 bases for J; bases not matched to a gene: 6.

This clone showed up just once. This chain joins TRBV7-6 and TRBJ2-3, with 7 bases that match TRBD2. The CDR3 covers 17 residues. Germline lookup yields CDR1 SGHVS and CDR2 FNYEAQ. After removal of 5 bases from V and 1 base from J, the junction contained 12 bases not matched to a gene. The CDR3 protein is CASSVTLGGLGTDTQYF. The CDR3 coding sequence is TGTGCCAGCAGCGTAACACTCGGCGGACTAGGCACAGATACGCAGTATTTT.

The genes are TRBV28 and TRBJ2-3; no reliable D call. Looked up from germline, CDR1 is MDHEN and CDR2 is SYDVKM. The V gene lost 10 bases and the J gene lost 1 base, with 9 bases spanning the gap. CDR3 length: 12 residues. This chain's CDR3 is CAISRRTDTQYF. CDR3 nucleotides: TGTGCCATTAGCCGTCGCACAGATACGCAGTATTTT.

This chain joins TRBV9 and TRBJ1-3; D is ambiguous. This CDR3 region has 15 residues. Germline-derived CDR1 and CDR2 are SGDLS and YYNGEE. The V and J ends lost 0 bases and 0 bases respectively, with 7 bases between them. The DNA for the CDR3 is TGTGCCAGCAGCGTAGGGAGGGCCTCTGGAAACACCATATATTTT. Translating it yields CASSVGRASGNTIYF.

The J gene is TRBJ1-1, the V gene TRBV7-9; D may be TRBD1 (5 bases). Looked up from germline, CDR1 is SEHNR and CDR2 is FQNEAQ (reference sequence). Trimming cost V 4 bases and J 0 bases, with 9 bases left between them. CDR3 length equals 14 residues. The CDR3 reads CASSSLGVNTEAFF. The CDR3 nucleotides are TGTGCCAGCAGCTCCCTAGGGGTGAACACTGAAGCTTTCTTT.

This chain's CDR3 is CASSISTGGTQYF. The CDR3 DNA sequence: TGTGCCAGTAGTATCTCGACAGGGGGCACGCAGTATTTT. The V call is TRBV19, the J call TRBJ2-3; 10 bases are shared with TRBD1. Germline V gene lookup returns CDR1 LNHDA and CDR2 SQIVND (reference sequence). Losses at the gene ends were 3 bases for V and 9 bases for J; bases not matched to a gene: 3. The CDR3 loop spans 13 amino acids.

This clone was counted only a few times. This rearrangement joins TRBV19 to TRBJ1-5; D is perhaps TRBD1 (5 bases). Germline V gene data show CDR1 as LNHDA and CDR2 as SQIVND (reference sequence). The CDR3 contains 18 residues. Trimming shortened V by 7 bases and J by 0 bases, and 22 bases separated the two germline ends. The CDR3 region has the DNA TGTGCCAGTAAGCAAGTGGCAGGGCGGATCCTTAGCAATCAGCCCCAGCATTTT. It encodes CASKQVAGRILSNQPQHF.

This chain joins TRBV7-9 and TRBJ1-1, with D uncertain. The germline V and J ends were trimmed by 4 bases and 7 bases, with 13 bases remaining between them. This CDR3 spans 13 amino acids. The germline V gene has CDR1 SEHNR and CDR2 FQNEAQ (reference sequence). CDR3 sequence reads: CASSSVSRVEAFF. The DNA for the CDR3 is TGTGCCAGCAGCTCGGTCTCGAGGGTTGAAGCTTTCTTT.

The CDR3 protein is CASRATSGGPDTQYF. DNA of the CDR3: TGTGCCAGCAGGGCGACTAGCGGGGGGCCAGATACGCAGTATTTT. The chain carries TRBV6-6 and TRBJ2-3; 13 bases align to TRBD2. This CDR3 comprises 15 residues. Germline loops: CDR1 MNHNY, CDR2 SVGAGI (reference sequence). V lost 6 bases, J lost 4 bases, and 4 bases stayed unmatched.

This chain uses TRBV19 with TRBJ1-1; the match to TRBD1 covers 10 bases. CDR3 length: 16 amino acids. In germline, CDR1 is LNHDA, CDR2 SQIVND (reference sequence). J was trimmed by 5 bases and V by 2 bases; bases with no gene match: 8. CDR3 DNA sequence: TGTGCCAGTAGTATATCCCCCGACAGGGGGCGGACTGAAGCTTTCTTT. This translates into CASSISPDRGRTEAFF.

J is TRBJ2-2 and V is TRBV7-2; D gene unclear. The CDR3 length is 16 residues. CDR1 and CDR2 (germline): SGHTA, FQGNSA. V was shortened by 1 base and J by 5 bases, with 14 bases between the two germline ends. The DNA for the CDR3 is TGTGCCAGCAGCTTAGTGGCAGGTCAAATGACCGGGGAGCTGTTTTTT. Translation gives CASSLVAGQMTGELFF.

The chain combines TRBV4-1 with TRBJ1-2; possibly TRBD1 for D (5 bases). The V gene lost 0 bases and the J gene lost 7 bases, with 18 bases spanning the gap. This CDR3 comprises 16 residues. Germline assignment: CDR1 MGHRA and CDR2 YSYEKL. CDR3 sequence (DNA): TGCGCCAGCAGCCAAGATGCAGCGCAGGGAGGAGGTGGCTACACCTTC. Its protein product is CASSQDAAQGGGGYTF.

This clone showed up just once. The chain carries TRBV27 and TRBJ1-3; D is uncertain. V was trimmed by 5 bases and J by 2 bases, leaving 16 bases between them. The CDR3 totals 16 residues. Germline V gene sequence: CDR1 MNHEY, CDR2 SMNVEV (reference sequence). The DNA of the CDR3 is TGTGCCAGCAGTCCCCATGAGGGAGTGACTGGAAACACCATATATTTT. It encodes CASSPHEGVTGNTIYF.

The CDR3 DNA reads as TGTGCCAGTAGTATAAGCGGGGGGGCTTCTTACAATGAGCAGTTCTTC. Translating it yields CASSISGGASYNEQFF. The chain links TRBV19 to TRBJ2-1; 10 nucleotides match TRBD2. CDR1 and CDR2 from the germline V gene are LNHDA and SQIVND (reference sequence). The CDR3 is 16 residues long. J was trimmed by 4 bases and V by 2 bases; bases with no gene match: 5.

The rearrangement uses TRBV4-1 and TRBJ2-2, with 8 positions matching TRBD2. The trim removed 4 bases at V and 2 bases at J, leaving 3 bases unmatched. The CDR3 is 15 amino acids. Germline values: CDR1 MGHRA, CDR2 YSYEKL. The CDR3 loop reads CASSLAGPNTGELFF. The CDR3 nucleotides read TGCGCCAGCAGCCTAGCGGGGCCCAACACCGGGGAGCTGTTTTTT.

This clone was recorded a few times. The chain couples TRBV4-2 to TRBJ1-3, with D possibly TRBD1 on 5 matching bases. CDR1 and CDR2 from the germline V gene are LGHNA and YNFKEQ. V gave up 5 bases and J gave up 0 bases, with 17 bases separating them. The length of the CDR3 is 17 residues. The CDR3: CASSSRDSGGSGNTIYF. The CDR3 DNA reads TGTGCCAGCAGCTCCCGGGACTCCGGCGGCTCTGGAAACACCATATATTTT.

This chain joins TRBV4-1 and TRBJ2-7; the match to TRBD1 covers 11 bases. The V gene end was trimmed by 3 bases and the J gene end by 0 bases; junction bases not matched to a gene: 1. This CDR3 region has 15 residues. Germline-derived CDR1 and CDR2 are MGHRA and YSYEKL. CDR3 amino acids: CASSHGQGASYEQYF. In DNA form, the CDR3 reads TGCGCCAGCAGCCATGGACAGGGGGCCTCCTACGAGCAGTACTTC.

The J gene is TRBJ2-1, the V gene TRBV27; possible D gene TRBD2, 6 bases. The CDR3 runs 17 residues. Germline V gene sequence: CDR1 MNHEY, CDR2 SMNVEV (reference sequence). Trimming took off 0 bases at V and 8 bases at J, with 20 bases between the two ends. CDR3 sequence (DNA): TGTGCCAGCAGTTTATCGATGGGACTCCCTGGCAGGGATGAGCAGTTCTTC. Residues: CASSLSMGLPGRDEQFF.

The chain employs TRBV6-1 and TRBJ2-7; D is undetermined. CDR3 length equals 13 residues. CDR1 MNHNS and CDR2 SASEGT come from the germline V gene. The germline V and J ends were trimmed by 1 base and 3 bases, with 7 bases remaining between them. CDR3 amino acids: CASSEVLFYEQYF. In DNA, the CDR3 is TGTGCCAGCAGTGAAGTCCTTTTCTACGAGCAGTACTTC.

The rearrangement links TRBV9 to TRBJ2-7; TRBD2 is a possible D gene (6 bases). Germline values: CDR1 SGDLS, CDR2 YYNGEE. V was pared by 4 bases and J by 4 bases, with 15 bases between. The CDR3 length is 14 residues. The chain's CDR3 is CASSSGSTLYEQYF. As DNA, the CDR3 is TGTGCCAGCAGCTCCGGGAGCACTTTATACGAGCAGTACTTC.

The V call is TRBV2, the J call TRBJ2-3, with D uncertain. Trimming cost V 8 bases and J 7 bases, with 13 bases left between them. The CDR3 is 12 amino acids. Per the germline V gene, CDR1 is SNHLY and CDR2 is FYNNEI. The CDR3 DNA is TGTGCCAGCGTTGGGCCCTCAAATACGCAGTATTTT. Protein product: CASVGPSNTQYF.

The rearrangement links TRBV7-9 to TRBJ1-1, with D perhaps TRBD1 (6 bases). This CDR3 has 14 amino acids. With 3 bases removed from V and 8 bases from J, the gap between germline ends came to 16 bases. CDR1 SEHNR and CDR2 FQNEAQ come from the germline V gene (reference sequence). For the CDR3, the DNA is TGTGCCAGCAGCTTTACGGGCCCCAGGGGAGAAGCTTTCTTT. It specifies CASSFTGPRGEAFF.

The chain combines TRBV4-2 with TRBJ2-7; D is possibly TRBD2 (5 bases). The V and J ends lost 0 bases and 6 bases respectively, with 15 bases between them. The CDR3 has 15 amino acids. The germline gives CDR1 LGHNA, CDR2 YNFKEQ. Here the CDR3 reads CASSQEGGLSGEQYF. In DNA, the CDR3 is TGTGCCAGCAGCCAAGAAGGAGGCCTGTCGGGCGAGCAGTACTTC.